The present T cell receptor (beta chain) was sequenced within a study of T cells expressing NK-cell markers. Study-wide results and limits: In a group of five to seven donors, dominant NKG2C+ clonotypes represented 1.0-7.0% of CD8+ T cells.

With regard to this clonotype: The antigen remains unidentified.

TCR beta libraries carry UMIs added by 5'RACE template switching. TCRdb re-called the 5' RACE reads and gives one entry per CDR3 protein, without DNA. Recorded here are about 180,000 distinct CDR3 sequences; the top ten clones represent roughly 18%. The CDR3 loop spans 15 amino acids. Germline CDR1 reads MRHNA; CDR2 reads SNTAGT. The sequence was obtained from a woman aged 18-69 years in good health. The source material was blood T cells: a sorted CD56 or NKG2C T cell subset, CD4+ or CD8+ T cells, or bulk PBMC T cells (not recorded which). The J gene is TRBJ1-1, the V gene TRBV6-4. The CDR3 sequence: CASTPRWVPCTEAFF.